The sequence of this TCR beta chain was determined in a study of cytomegalovirus exposure and HLA in healthy donors. Points from the study as a whole: When presence/absence was analysed, sequencing depth was taken to be roughly uniform across donors.

The CDR3 is 14 residues long. Germline V gene sequence: CDR1 SGHRS, CDR2 YFSETQ. V lost 4 bases to trimming and J lost 8 bases; unmatched junction nucleotides: 9. The PCR made use of 60 Vbeta and 13 Jbeta primers. How the authors handled the data: In a later analysis, the count reached 82 million or so unique TCR beta chains, with about 10 million shared. The method was immunoSEQ multiplex PCR; TCRdb's version includes in-frame clones alone and lacks a portion of them. The V and J calls and clone size are taken from that table; D and trimming were inferred from the DNA. The sample contains approximately 220,000 clones, roughly 82% of which appear only once. Regarding this clone: Its antigen is not known.

The sequencing input was PBMCs. The chain carries TRBV5-1 and TRBJ1-2; TRBD1 aligns across 9 bases. The sequence was obtained from a man between 40 and 49 years old in good health and CMV-seropositive. The DNA for the CDR3 is TGCGCCAGCAGCCCGGAGGGGACAGGGTACGGCTACACCTTC. Translated: CASSPEGTGYGYTF.